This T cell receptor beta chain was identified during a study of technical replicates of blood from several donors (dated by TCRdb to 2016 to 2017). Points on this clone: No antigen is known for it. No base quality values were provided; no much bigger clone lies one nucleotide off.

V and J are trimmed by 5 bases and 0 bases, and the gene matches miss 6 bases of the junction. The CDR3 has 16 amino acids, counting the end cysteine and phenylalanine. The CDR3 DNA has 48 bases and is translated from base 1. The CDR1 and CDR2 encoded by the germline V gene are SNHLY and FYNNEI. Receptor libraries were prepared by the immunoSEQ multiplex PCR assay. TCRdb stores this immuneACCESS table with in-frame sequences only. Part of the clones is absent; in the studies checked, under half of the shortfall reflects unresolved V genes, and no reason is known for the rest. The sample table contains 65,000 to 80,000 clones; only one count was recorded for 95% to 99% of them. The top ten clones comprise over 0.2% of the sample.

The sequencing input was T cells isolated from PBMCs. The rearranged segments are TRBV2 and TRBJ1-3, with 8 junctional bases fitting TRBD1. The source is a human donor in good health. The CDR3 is CASSLGTGVSGNTIYF. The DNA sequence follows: TGTGCCAGCAGTTTAGGGACAGGCGTCTCTGGAAACACCATATATTTT.